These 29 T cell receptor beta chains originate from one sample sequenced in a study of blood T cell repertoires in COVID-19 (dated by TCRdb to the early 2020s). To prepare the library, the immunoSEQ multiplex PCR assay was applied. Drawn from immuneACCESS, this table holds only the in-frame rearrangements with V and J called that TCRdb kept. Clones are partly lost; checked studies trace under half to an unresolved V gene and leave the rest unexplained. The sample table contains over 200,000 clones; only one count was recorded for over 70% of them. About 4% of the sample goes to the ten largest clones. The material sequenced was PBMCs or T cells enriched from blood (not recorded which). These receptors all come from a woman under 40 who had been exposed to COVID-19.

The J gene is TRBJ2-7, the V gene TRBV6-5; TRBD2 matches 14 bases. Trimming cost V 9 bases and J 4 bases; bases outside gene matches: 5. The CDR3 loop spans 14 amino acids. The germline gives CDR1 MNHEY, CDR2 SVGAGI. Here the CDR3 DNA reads TGTGCCAGTCACCGACTAGCGGGAGGGTACGAGCAGTACTTC. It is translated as CASHRLAGGYEQYF.

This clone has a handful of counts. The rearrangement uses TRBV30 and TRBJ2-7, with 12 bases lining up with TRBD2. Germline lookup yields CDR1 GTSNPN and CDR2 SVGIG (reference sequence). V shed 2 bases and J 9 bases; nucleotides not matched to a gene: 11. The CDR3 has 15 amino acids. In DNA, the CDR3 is TGTGCCTGGAGTAATACCCTCGGACTAGCGGGATTGCAGTACTTC. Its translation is CAWSNTLGLAGLQYF. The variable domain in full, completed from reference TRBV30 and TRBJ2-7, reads SQTIHQWPATLVQPVGSPLSLECTVEGTSNPNLYWYRQAAGRGLQLLFYSVGIGQISSEVPQNLSASRPQDRQFILSSKKLLLSDSGFYLCAWSNTLGLAGLQYFGPGTRLTVT.

CDR3 bases: TGTGCCAGCAGCCCGGGACTAGCCTCTAGCACAGATACGCAGTATTTT. It specifies CASSPGLASSTDTQYF. The V and J genes are TRBV11-3 and TRBJ2-3; the match to TRBD2 covers 9 bases. The CDR3 has 16 amino acids. Germline-derived CDR1 and CDR2 are SGHNT and YENEEA. V shed 5 bases and J 0 bases; nucleotides not matched to a gene: 6.

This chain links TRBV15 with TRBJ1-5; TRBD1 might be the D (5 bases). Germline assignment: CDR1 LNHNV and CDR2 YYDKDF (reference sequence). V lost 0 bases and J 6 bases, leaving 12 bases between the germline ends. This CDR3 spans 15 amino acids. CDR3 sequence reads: CATSREVGVGQPQHF. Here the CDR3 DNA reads TGTGCCACCAGCAGAGAAGTAGGGGTTGGTCAGCCCCAGCATTTT.

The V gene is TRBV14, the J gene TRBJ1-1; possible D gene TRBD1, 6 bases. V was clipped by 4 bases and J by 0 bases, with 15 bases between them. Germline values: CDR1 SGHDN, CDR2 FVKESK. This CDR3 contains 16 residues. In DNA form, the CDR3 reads TGTGCCAGCAGCCTCTGGAGCGGGGGCATGAACACTGAAGCTTTCTTT. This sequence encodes CASSLWSGGMNTEAFF.

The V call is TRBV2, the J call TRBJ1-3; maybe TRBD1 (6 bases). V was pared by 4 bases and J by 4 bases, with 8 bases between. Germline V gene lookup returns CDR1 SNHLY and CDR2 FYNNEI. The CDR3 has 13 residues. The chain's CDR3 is CASSVRGGNTIYF. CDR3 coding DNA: TGTGCCAGCAGTGTCAGGGGAGGAAACACCATATATTTT.

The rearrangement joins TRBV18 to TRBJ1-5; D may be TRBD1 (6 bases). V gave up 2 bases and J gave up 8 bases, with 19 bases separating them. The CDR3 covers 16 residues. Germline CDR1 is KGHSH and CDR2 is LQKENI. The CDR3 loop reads CASSPKNRQGFKPQHF. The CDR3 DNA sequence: TGTGCCAGCTCACCAAAGAATAGGCAGGGGTTCAAGCCCCAGCATTTT.

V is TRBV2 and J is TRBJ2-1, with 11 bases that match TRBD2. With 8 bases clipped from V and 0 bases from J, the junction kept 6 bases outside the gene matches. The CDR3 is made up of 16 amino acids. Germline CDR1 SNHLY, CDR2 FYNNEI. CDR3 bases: TGTGCCAGCTCCGGACTAGCGGGCAGCTCCTACAATGAGCAGTTCTTC. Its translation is CASSGLAGSSYNEQFF.

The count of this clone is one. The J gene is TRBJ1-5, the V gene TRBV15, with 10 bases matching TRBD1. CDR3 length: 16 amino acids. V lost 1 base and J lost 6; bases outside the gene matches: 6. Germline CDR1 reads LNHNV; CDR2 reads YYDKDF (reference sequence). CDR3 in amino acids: CATSRGDRGRFQPQHF. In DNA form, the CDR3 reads TGTGCCACCAGCAGAGGTGACAGGGGGCGCTTTCAGCCCCAGCATTTT.

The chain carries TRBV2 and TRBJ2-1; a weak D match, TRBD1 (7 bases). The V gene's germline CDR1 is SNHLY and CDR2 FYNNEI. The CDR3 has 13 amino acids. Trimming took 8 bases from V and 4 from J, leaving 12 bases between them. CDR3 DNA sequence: TGTGCCAGCGAGGAGGGGGCTTACAATGAGCAGTTCTTC. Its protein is CASEEGAYNEQFF.

The CDR3 reads CASSTRTSGRSRYNEQFF. The CDR3 DNA is TGTGCCAGCAGCACCCGGACTAGCGGGAGAAGCAGGTACAATGAGCAGTTCTTC. The chain is built from TRBV9 and TRBJ2-1, with 13 bases lining up with TRBD2. The V gene's germline CDR1 is SGDLS and CDR2 YYNGEE. Trimming took 4 bases from V and 4 from J; bases not matched to a gene: 11. The CDR3 extends over 18 amino acids.

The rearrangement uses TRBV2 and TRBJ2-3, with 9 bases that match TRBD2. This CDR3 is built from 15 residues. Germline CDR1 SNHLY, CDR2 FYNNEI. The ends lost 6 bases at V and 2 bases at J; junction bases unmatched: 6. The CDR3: CASSLTSGLTDTQYF. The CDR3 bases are TGTGCCAGCAGCCTGACTAGCGGCCTCACAGATACGCAGTATTTT. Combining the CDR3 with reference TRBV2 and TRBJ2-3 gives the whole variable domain EPEVTQTPSHQVTQMGQEVILRCVPISNHLYFYWYRQILGQKVEFLVSFYNNEISEKSEIFDDQFSVERPDGSNFTLKIRSTKLEDSAMYFCASSLTSGLTDTQYFGPGTRLTVL.

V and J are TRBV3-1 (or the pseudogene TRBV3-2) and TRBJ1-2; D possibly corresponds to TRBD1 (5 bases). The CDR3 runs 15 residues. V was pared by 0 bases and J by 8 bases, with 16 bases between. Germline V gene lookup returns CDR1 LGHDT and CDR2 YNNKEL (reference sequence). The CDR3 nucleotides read TGTGCCAGCAGCCAAGAGGGCAGGGTATACGGGGGCTACACCTTC. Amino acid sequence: CASSQEGRVYGGYTF.

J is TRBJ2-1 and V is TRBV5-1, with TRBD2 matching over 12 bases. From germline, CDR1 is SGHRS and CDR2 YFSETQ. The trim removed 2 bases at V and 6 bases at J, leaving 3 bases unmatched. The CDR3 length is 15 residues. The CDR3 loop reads CASSLGLAGSNEQFF. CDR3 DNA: TGCGCCAGCAGCTTAGGACTAGCGGGAAGCAATGAGCAGTTCTTC.

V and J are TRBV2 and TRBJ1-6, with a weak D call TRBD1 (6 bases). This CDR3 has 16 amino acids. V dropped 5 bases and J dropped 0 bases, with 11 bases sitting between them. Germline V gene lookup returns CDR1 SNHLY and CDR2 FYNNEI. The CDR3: CASSYRELSYNSPLHF. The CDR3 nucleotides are TGTGCCAGCAGTTACAGGGAACTCTCCTATAATTCACCCCTCCACTTT.

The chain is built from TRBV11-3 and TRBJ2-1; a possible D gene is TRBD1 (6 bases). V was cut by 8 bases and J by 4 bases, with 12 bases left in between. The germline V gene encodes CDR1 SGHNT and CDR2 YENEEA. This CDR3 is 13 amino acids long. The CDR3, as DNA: TGTGCCAGCGAAGCACAGGGATACAATGAGCAGTTCTTC. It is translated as CASEAQGYNEQFF.

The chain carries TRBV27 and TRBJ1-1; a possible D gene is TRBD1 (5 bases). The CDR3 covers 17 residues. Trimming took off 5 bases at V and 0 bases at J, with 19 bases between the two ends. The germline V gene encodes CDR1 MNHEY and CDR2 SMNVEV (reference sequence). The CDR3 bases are TGTGCCAGCAGTCCAGGGAGGACCCACCCCATGAACACTGAAGCTTTCTTT. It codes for CASSPGRTHPMNTEAFF.

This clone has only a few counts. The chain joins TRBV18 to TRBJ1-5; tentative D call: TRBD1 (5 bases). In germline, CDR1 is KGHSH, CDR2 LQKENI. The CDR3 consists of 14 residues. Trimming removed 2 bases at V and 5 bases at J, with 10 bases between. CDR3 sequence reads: CASSPGQGHQPQHF. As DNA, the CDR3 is TGTGCCAGCTCACCAGGGCAGGGTCATCAGCCCCAGCATTTT.

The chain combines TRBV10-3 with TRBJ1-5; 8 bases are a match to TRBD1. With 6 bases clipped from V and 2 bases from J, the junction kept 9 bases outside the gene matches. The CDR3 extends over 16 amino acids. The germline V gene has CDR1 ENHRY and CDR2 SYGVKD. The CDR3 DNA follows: TGTGCCATCAGCCCCGCAGGGGGCGCGGGCAATCAGCCCCAGCATTTT. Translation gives CAISPAGGAGNQPQHF.

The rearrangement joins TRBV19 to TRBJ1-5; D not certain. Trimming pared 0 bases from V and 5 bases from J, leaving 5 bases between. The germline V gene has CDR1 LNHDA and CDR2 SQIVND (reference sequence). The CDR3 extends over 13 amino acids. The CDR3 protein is CASSIDRYQPQHF. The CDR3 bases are TGTGCCAGTAGTATAGATCGGTATCAGCCCCAGCATTTT. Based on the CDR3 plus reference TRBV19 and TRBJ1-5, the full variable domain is DGGITQSPKYLFRKEGQNVTLSCEQNLNHDAMYWYRQDPGQGLRLIYYSQIVNDFQKGDIAEGYSVSREKKESFPLTVTSAQKNPTAFYLCASSIDRYQPQHFGDGTRLSIL.

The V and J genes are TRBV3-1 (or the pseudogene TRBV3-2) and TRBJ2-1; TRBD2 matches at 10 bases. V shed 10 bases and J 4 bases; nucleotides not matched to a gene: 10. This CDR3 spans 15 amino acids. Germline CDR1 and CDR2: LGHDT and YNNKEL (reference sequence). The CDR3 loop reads CATTPLAGPYNEQFF. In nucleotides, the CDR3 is TGTGCCACCACCCCACTAGCGGGACCATACAATGAGCAGTTCTTC.

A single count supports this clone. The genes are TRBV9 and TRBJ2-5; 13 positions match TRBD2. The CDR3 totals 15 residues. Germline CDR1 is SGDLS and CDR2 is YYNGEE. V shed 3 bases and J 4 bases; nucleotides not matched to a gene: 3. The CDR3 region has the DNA TGTGCCAGCAGCGCCCGACTAGCGGGAGGAGAGACCCAGTACTTC. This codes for CASSARLAGGETQYF.

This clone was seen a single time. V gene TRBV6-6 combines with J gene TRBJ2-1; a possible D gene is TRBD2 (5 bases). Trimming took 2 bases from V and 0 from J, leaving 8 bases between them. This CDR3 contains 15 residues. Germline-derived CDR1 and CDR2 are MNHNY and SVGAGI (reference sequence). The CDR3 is CASSYSGSSYNEQFF. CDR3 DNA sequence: TGTGCCAGCAGTTACAGCGGAAGCTCCTACAATGAGCAGTTCTTC.

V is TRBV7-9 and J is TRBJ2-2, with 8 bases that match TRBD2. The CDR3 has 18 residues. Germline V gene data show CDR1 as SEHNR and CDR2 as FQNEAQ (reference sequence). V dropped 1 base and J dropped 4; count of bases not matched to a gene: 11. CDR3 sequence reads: CASSLVLASGRGTGELFF. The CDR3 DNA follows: TGTGCCAGCAGCTTAGTCTTGGCGAGCGGGAGAGGCACCGGGGAGCTGTTTTTT. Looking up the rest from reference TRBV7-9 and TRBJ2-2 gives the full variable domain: DTGVSQNPRHKITKRGQNVTFRCDPISEHNRLYWYRQTLGQGPEFLTYFQNEAQLEKSRLLSDRFSAERPKGSFSTLEIQRTEQGDSAMYLCASSLVLASGRGTGELFFGEGSRLTVL.

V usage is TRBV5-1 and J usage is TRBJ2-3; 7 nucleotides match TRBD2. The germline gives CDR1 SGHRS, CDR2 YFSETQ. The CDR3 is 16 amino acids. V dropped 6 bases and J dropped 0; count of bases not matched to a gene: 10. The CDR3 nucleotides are TGCGCCAGCAAGGTCTCAGCGGGGACCAGCACAGATACGCAGTATTTT. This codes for CASKVSAGTSTDTQYF.

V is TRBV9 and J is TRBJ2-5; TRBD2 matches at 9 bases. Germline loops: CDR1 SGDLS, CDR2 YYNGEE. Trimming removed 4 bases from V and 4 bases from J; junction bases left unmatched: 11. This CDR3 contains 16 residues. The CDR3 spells CASSPSGGRAGETQYF. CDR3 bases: TGTGCCAGCAGCCCATCAGGCGGGAGGGCCGGAGAGACCCAGTACTTC.

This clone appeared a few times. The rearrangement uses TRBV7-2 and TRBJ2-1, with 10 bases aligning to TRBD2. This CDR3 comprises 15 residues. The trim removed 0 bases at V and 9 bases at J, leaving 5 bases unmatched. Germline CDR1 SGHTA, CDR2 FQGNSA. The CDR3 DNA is TGTGCCAGCAGCTTAGCAACTAGCGGGATAGGTGAGCAGTTCTTC. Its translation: CASSLATSGIGEQFF.

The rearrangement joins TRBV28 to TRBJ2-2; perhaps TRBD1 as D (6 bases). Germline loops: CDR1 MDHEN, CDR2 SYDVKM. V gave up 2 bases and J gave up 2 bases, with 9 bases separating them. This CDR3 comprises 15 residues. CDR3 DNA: TGTGCCAGCAGTTTAGGCAGGGGAAACACCGGGGAGCTGTTTTTT. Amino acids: CASSLGRGNTGELFF.

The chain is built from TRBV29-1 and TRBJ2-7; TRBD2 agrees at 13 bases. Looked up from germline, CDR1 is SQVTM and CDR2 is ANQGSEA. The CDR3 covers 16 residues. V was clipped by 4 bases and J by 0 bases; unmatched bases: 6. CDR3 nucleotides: TGCAGCGTTGCCGGACTAGCGGGAGTAAGCTCCTACGAGCAGTACTTC. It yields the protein CSVAGLAGVSSYEQYF.